This T cell receptor (beta chain) was sequenced in a study of OX40 agonist ivuxolimab in advanced cancers. Measured with immunoSEQ multiplex PCR; TCRdb has only the in-frame clones, and not every one. The sample comprises tens of thousands of clones, 85% to 90% of which are singletons, and about 1% rests with the top ten. The germline CDR1 and CDR2 sequences are SGHDT and YYEEEE. This CDR3 has 15 amino acids. V was pared by 2 bases and J by 5 bases, with 15 bases between. As concerns this clone: Its antigen remains unidentified.

Study observations and caveats: More expanded clones were seen, on average, in CD8+ T cells than in CD4+. Expanded peripheral T cell antigen specificity was not determined.

V and J are TRBV5-6 and TRBJ2-3; weak D call: TRBD2 (6 bases). This material consisted of CD4+ or CD8+ T cells sorted from blood, taken in a trial of the OX40 agonist ivuxolimab. This clonotype was obtained from an adult with an advanced solid tumor such as melanoma, head and neck, liver or kidney cancer. This CDR3 reads CASSFRLGGIDTQYF. Here the CDR3 DNA reads TGTGCCAGCAGCTTCCGACTAGGAGGTATAGATACGCAGTATTTT.